The 21 T cell receptor beta chains given below trace back to one sample, sequenced in a study of T cell repertoires in cytomegalovirus infection. MiXCR was run by TCRdb on the reads, yielding one entry per CDR3 protein. The data show approximately 120,000 distinct CDR3 sequences, over 25% seen once. Which antigens these TCRs recognize remains unknown. Sequences were derived from CD8+ T cells from cultured PBMCs, sampled from culture after CMV antigen stimulation. The receptor source for this set is a human donor in good health (CMV status not recorded). Some clones in this sample may be carry-over from other donors' samples.

V and J are TRBV7-9 and TRBJ2-7, with D possibly TRBD1 on 6 matching bases. The CDR3 is made up of 16 amino acids. V was trimmed by 3 bases and J by 2 bases, leaving 17 bases between them. In germline, CDR1 is SEHNR, CDR2 FQNEAQ (reference sequence). The CDR3 is CASSFFLGQGTYEQYF. DNA for the CDR3: TGTGCCAGCAGCTTCTTTTTAGGGCAGGGGACCTACGAGCAGTACTTC.

The sample holds many counts of this clonotype. The rearrangement joins TRBV6-1 to TRBJ2-1; 7 bases map to TRBD2. Per germline, CDR1 MNHNS and CDR2 SASEGT. V shed 0 bases, J shed 4 bases, and the junction held 3 bases outside the gene matches. CDR3 size: 15 residues. CDR3 sequence reads: CASSEARGRYNEQFF. CDR3 bases: TGTGCCAGCAGTGAAGCGCGGGGGAGATACAATGAGCAGTTCTTC.

The V and J genes are TRBV6-6 and TRBJ2-2, with D possibly TRBD1 on 6 matching bases. V was pared by 4 bases and J by 6 bases, with 18 bases between. Germline V gives CDR1 MNHNY, CDR2 SVGAGI (reference sequence). CDR3 size: 16 residues. The CDR3, as DNA: TGTGCCAGCAGTTCCAACAGGGCGGTAAAGGCCGGGGAGCTGTTTTTT. Translation gives CASSSNRAVKAGELFF.

V gene TRBV7-8 combines with J gene TRBJ2-7; 7 bases agree with TRBD1. V was clipped by 1 base and J by 3 bases; unmatched bases: 9. The CDR3 extends over 16 amino acids. CDR1 and CDR2 from the germline V gene are SGHVS and FQNEAQ. CDR3 DNA: TGTGCCAGCAGCTTAGGGGGGACAGCAAATTACTACGAGCAGTACTTC. It is translated as CASSLGGTANYYEQYF.

This clonotype has a count of ten or more. V and J are TRBV7-2 and TRBJ1-1; D is perhaps TRBD1 (5 bases). Between the trimmed V and J ends, which lost 5 bases and 1 base, there was a span of 14 bases. Germline V gene sequence: CDR1 SGHTA, CDR2 FQGNSA. The CDR3 spans 15 residues. In DNA form, the CDR3 reads TGTGCCAGCAGCACACGGGGGGGTGCGAACACTGAAGCTTTCTTT. Its protein product is CASSTRGGANTEAFF.

The chain couples TRBV5-1 to TRBJ2-7; D unclear. The V end was cut by 3 bases, the J end by 3 bases, with 13 bases between. Per the germline V gene, CDR1 is SGHRS and CDR2 is YFSETQ. CDR3 size: 14 residues. The CDR3 nucleotides are TGCGCCAGCAGCTCCTTTAAACCTGACTACGAGCAGTACTTC. It translates to CASSSFKPDYEQYF. The complete variable domain, with remaining parts taken from reference TRBV5-1 and TRBJ2-7, reads KAGVTQTPRYLIKTRGQQVTLSCSPISGHRSVSWYQQTPGQGLQFLFEYFSETQRNKGNFPGRFSGRQFSNSRSEMNVSTLELGDSALYLCASSSFKPDYEQYFGPGTRLTVT.

This clonotype was counted at least ten times. This chain connects TRBV27 to TRBJ2-1, with a tentative D call TRBD2 (5 bases). Trimming took off 3 bases at V and 5 bases at J, with 8 bases between the two ends. Germline V gives CDR1 MNHEY, CDR2 SMNVEV (reference sequence). The CDR3 is 13 residues long. Here the CDR3 reads CASSFTGNNEQFF. The CDR3 DNA reads as TGTGCCAGCAGTTTTACGGGGAACAATGAGCAGTTCTTC.

The gene calls are TRBV7-2 and TRBJ1-5, with TRBD1 identical over 9 bases. Trimming at V came to 5 bases and at J to 6 bases, leaving 8 bases not matched to a gene. Germline loops: CDR1 SGHTA, CDR2 FQGNSA. This CDR3 contains 15 residues. The CDR3 region is CASSINRGPGQPQHF. The CDR3 DNA reads as TGTGCCAGCAGCATAAACAGGGGGCCGGGTCAGCCCCAGCATTTT.

The chain is built from TRBV6-5 and TRBJ1-1; 7 positions match TRBD1. Germline-derived CDR1 and CDR2 are MNHEY and SVGAGI. CDR3 length equals 18 residues. V lost 2 bases to trimming and J lost 4 bases; unmatched junction nucleotides: 16. The CDR3 protein is CASSYESAGTAFGTEAFF. Here the CDR3 DNA reads TGTGCCAGCAGTTACGAGTCCGCCGGGACAGCTTTCGGCACTGAAGCTTTCTTT.

This rearrangement joins TRBV6-2 or TRBV6-3 to TRBJ2-1; D is tentatively TRBD1 or TRBD2 (5 bases each). V was clipped by 8 bases and J by 5 bases, with 22 bases between them. This CDR3 contains 16 residues. Germline V gene lookup returns CDR1 MNHEY and CDR2 SVGEGT. The CDR3, as DNA: TGTGCCAGCGATCTTTTGGGGGAGCGATTAAACAATGAGCAGTTCTTC. Encoded protein: CASDLLGERLNNEQFF.

This clonotype was counted only a few times. This chain connects TRBV11-2 to TRBJ2-2; 9 nucleotides agree with TRBD2. J was trimmed by 5 bases and V by 2 bases; bases with no gene match: 6. CDR1 SGHAT and CDR2 FQNNGV come from the germline V gene. This CDR3 has 16 amino acids. The CDR3, as DNA: TGTGCCAGCAGCTTAAGTAGCGGGGGAAGGACCGGGGAGCTGTTTTTT. This sequence encodes CASSLSSGGRTGELFF.

The V call is TRBV28, the J call TRBJ2-7; D unclear. Germline-derived CDR1 and CDR2 are MDHEN and SYDVKM. The CDR3 is 14 residues long. The V and J ends lost 3 bases and 1 base respectively, with 10 bases between them. This CDR3 is CASSFGSTSYEQYF. The DNA for the CDR3 is TGTGCCAGCAGTTTCGGTAGCACGTCCTACGAGCAGTACTTC.

The chain carries TRBV6-6 and TRBJ2-5; TRBD2 aligns across 9 bases. This CDR3 contains 17 residues. Germline CDR1 reads MNHNY; CDR2 reads SVGAGI (reference sequence). After removal of 6 bases from V and 3 bases from J, the junction contained 14 bases not matched to a gene. CDR3 protein: CASRKGDSGGNKETQYF. The CDR3 DNA is TGTGCCAGCAGAAAGGGGGATAGCGGGGGCAATAAAGAGACCCAGTACTTC.

The chain carries TRBV4-1 and TRBJ2-7; possibly TRBD1 or TRBD2 for D (5 bases each). The CDR3 contains 15 residues. Germline CDR1 and CDR2: MGHRA and YSYEKL. V was cut by 3 bases and J by 4 bases, with 16 bases left in between. CDR3 bases: TGCGCCAGCAGCCATTTTACCGGGACCAAATACGAGCAGTACTTC. Translated: CASSHFTGTKYEQYF.

In this sample, this clonotype turned up many times. Its ends do not fully match the called genes, so a read error is possible. The rearrangement joins TRBV7-2 to TRBJ2-1; TRBD2 aligns across 11 bases. CDR1 is SGHTA, CDR2 FQGNSA, per germline. CDR3 length equals 14 residues. CDR3 sequence: CASRLAGGPNEQFF. Here the CDR3 DNA reads TGTGCCAGCAGGTTAGCGGGGGGGCCCAATGAGCAGTTCTTC.

This clonotype has more than one count but fewer than ten. The chain links TRBV7-9 to TRBJ2-7; D might be TRBD1 (6 bases). The CDR3 contains 14 residues. Trimming took off 5 bases at V and 3 bases at J, with 14 bases between the two ends. Per germline, CDR1 SEHNR and CDR2 FQNEAQ (reference sequence). CDR3 nucleotide sequence: TGTGCCAGCAGCCCGTCCGGACAGATCTACGAGCAGTACTTC. Its protein product is CASSPSGQIYEQYF. The whole variable domain, filled in from reference TRBV7-9 and TRBJ2-7, reads DTGVSQNPRHKITKRGQNVTFRCDPISEHNRLYWYRQTLGQGPEFLTYFQNEAQLEKSRLLSDRFSAERPKGSFSTLEIQRTEQGDSAMYLCASSPSGQIYEQYFGPGTRLTVT.

The genes are TRBV12-3 or TRBV12-4 and TRBJ1-4; no clear D gene. The CDR3 has 15 residues. V dropped 6 bases and J dropped 3 bases, with 14 bases sitting between them. The CDR3 DNA reads TGTGCCAGCAGCCCCCCCTTCAGAGCTAATGAAAAACTGTTTTTT. This sequence encodes CASSPPFRANEKLFF.

The rearrangement joins TRBV19 to TRBJ1-2, with D unclear. This CDR3 has 15 residues. Trimming took off 0 bases at V and 4 bases at J, with 12 bases between the two ends. Germline V gene data show CDR1 as LNHDA and CDR2 as SQIVND (reference sequence). The CDR3 loop is CASSIDRSPLYGYTF. In DNA form, the CDR3 reads TGTGCCAGTAGTATAGATCGCTCCCCACTCTATGGCTACACCTTC.

This clonotype has just a few counts. The J gene is TRBJ2-1, the V gene TRBV27; no definite D call. Germline V CDR1 and CDR2: MNHEY, SMNVEV (reference sequence). The V end lost 4 bases, the J end lost 0 bases, and 7 bases lay between the germline ends. This CDR3 region has 14 residues. The CDR3 DNA follows: TGTGCCAGCAGTTCGGGTCACTCCTACAATGAGCAGTTCTTC. It codes for CASSSGHSYNEQFF.

The chain has TRBV20-1 and TRBJ2-7; no firm D call. The CDR3 totals 13 residues. Trimming took 1 base from V and 1 from J, leaving 8 bases between them. CDR1 and CDR2 from the germline V gene are DFQATT and SNEGSKA (reference sequence). CDR3 sequence (DNA): TGCAGTGCTAGAGGGACCTTTTCCTACGAGCAGTACTTC. Translation: CSARGTFSYEQYF.

The gene calls are TRBV7-9 and TRBJ2-3; 7 bases line up with TRBD1. CDR1 and CDR2 from the germline V gene are SEHNR and FQNEAQ (reference sequence). The ends lost 8 bases at V and 1 base at J; junction bases unmatched: 9. The CDR3 is 15 amino acids. This CDR3 reads CASGTTGLRTDTQYF. CDR3 sequence (DNA): TGTGCCAGCGGAACGACAGGGCTACGCACAGATACGCAGTATTTT.